This entry lists 20 T cell receptor beta chains sequenced from one sample in a study of T cell repertoires in cytomegalovirus infection. For these receptors, no antigen is known. One entry per CDR3 protein results from TCRdb running MiXCR on the reads. The sample yields fewer than 150,000 distinct CDR3 sequences, 30% seen once. This specimen was CD8+ T cells from cultured PBMCs, taken from culture after CMV antigen stimulation. The receptors come from a human donor in good health (CMV status not recorded). Some clones in this sample may be carry-over from other donors' samples.

In the case of this clonotype: The junction and the germline gene differ at one end; a read error may be behind it. This chain uses TRBV27 with TRBJ2-1; no firm D call. The CDR3 spans 13 residues. The germline V gene encodes CDR1 MNHEY and CDR2 SMNVEV (reference sequence). DNA for the CDR3: TGTGCCAGCAGTTTATCACGTGGGCGCGGTTCGGTCTTC. It codes for CASSLSRGRGSVF.

The CDR3 reads CSARSPGWGGLAGKDTQYF. The CDR3 nucleotides read TGCAGTGCTAGGAGTCCCGGTTGGGGGGGACTAGCGGGGAAGGATACGCAGTATTTT. This chain uses TRBV20-1 with TRBJ2-3, with 13 bases aligning to TRBD2. This CDR3 is 19 amino acids long. Germline V gene lookup returns CDR1 DFQATT and CDR2 SNEGSKA (reference sequence). Losses at the gene ends were 3 bases for V and 6 bases for J; bases not matched to a gene: 18.

The chain employs TRBV2 and TRBJ2-3, with TRBD1 identical over 10 bases. After removal of 4 bases from V and 2 bases from J, the junction contained 12 bases not matched to a gene. Germline CDR1 SNHLY, CDR2 FYNNEI. This CDR3 is built from 18 residues. The CDR3 loop is CASSGAGTGETHTDTQYF. As DNA, the CDR3 is TGTGCCAGCAGTGGGGCCGGGACAGGGGAAACACACACAGATACGCAGTATTTT.

This clonotype was counted once. V and J are TRBV4-2 and TRBJ2-7; D gene ambiguous. Trimming took off 4 bases at V and 5 bases at J, with 12 bases between the two ends. Germline CDR1 reads LGHNA; CDR2 reads YNFKEQ. The CDR3 extends over 13 amino acids. In DNA, the CDR3 is TGTGCCAGCAGCCCTGGTTTTGTAGACGAGCAGTACTTC. Protein product: CASSPGFVDEQYF.

This clonotype has only a few counts. CDR3 bases: TGTGCCAGCAGCTTAGCTACAGGGGCCCACACTGAAGCTTTCTTT. Its translation is CASSLATGAHTEAFF. This chain links TRBV7-6 with TRBJ1-1, with 7 bases aligning to TRBD1. Germline CDR1 SGHVS, CDR2 FNYEAQ. The V and J ends lost 0 bases and 3 bases, in that order; junction bases with no gene match: 4. The CDR3 runs to 15 residues.

This clonotype was recorded many times. V gene TRBV27 combines with J gene TRBJ1-5; no reliable D call. Germline V lookup: CDR1 MNHEY, CDR2 SMNVEV (reference sequence). This CDR3 contains 16 residues. Trimming shortened V by 2 bases and J by 4 bases, and 15 bases separated the two germline ends. CDR3 bases: TGTGCCAGCAGTTTACAATACGATAGGGTAAATCAGCCCCAGCATTTT. This encodes CASSLQYDRVNQPQHF.

This clonotype appeared a single time. The junction shows a germline mismatch at one end, possibly a read error. The chain is built from TRBV11-2 and TRBJ1-6, with 10 bases fitting TRBD1. Germline CDR1 and CDR2: SGHAT and FQNNGV. This CDR3 is built from 19 residues. CDR3 region: CASSWGGQGGSSYNSHLHF. DNA of the CDR3: TGTGCCAGCAGCTGGGGAGGACAGGGGGGGAGCTCCTATAATTCACACCTCCACTTT.

J is TRBJ1-1 and V is TRBV27, with D uncertain. The germline V and J ends were trimmed by 6 bases and 1 base, with 9 bases remaining between them. Germline V CDR1 and CDR2: MNHEY, SMNVEV (reference sequence). The CDR3 runs to 13 residues. The CDR3 protein is CASRYSENTEAFF. The CDR3 DNA reads TGTGCCAGCAGATACTCAGAGAACACTGAAGCTTTCTTT.

The chain employs TRBV5-4 and TRBJ2-2, with 9 bases fitting TRBD1. Germline V gene lookup returns CDR1 SGHNT and CDR2 YYREEE (reference sequence). This CDR3 spans 15 amino acids. V was clipped by 4 bases and J by 3 bases; unmatched bases: 4. The CDR3 loop is CASSPRQGDTGELFF. In DNA, the CDR3 is TGTGCCAGCAGCCCTAGACAGGGGGACACCGGGGAGCTGTTTTTT.

This clonotype was picked up a small number of times. The chain employs TRBV7-9 and TRBJ2-3; D gene ambiguous. This CDR3 contains 15 residues. V dropped 5 bases and J dropped 1 base, with 13 bases sitting between them. Germline CDR1 SEHNR, CDR2 FQNEAQ (reference sequence). CDR3 coding DNA: TGTGCCAGCAGCCCCTTACCTCGGGGCACAGATACGCAGTATTTT. Its protein product is CASSPLPRGTDTQYF.

The chain joins TRBV6-1 to TRBJ2-1; perhaps TRBD1 as D (6 bases). The length of the CDR3 is 15 residues. Germline CDR1 is MNHNS and CDR2 is SASEGT. V was shortened by 5 bases and J by 5 bases, with 16 bases between the two germline ends. CDR3: CASSTSTGWNNEQFF. The CDR3 coding sequence is TGTGCCAGCAGTACGAGTACAGGGTGGAACAATGAGCAGTTCTTC.

This chain uses TRBV7-8 with TRBJ2-3; perhaps D is TRBD1 or TRBD2 (5 bases each). Trimming cost V 3 bases and J 4 bases, with 20 bases left between them. From germline, CDR1 is SGHVS and CDR2 FQNEAQ. This CDR3 contains 17 residues. The CDR3, as DNA: TGTGCCAGCAGCTTGTCCGGGACGCTCATCATCCCAGATACGCAGTATTTT. Protein sequence: CASSLSGTLIIPDTQYF.

CDR3 amino acids: CASSLIFSTDTQYF. In DNA, the CDR3 is TGTGCCAGCAGTTTAATATTTTCCACAGATACGCAGTATTTT. The chain links TRBV28 to TRBJ2-3; no firm D call. CDR1 is MDHEN and CDR2 is SYDVKM in the germline V gene. V was pared by 2 bases and J by 2 bases, with 8 bases between. The CDR3 contains 14 residues.

The chain joins TRBV4-1 to TRBJ1-6, with D perhaps matching TRBD1 (5 bases). Trimming stripped 4 bases from V and 5 bases from J, with 27 bases between. The V gene's germline CDR1 is MGHRA and CDR2 YSYEKL. The CDR3 spans 20 residues. The CDR3 DNA follows: TGCGCCAGCAGCCTGGGGGGGATCTCCGAAATAGGGCTTAATAATTCACCCCTCCACTTT. It specifies CASSLGGISEIGLNNSPLHF.

The rearrangement links TRBV12-3 or TRBV12-4 to TRBJ2-7, with TRBD2 matching over 8 bases. With V trimmed by 4 bases and J by 2 bases, 13 bases remained unmatched. This CDR3 region has 17 residues. The CDR3 spells CASSSGGGQGSAYEQYF. CDR3 bases: TGTGCCAGCAGTTCCGGGGGGGGGCAGGGTAGTGCCTACGAGCAGTACTTC.

Concerning this clonotype itself: The junction departs from the called germline gene at one end, perhaps through a read error. V gene TRBV11-2 combines with J gene TRBJ2-5, with D possibly TRBD2 on 7 matching bases. The CDR3 runs to 14 residues. Germline V CDR1 and CDR2: SGHAT, FQNNGV. The CDR3 here is CASASWGGQEAQYF. CDR3 nucleotides: TGTGCCAGCGCTTCATGGGGGGGCCAAGAGGCCCAGTACTTC.

The V gene is TRBV6-2 or TRBV6-3, the J gene TRBJ2-7, with D hard to call. Trimming shortened V by 6 bases and J by 3 bases, and 9 bases separated the two germline ends. There are 12 residues in the CDR3. From germline, CDR1 is MNHEY and CDR2 SVGEGT. The CDR3 loop reads CASSHRSYEQYF. CDR3 bases: TGTGCCAGCAGCCACCGAAGCTACGAGCAGTACTTC.

This clonotype was counted a single time. The chain carries TRBV5-4 and TRBJ2-1; no definite D call. The CDR3 contains 15 residues. The V end was cut by 0 bases, the J end by 4 bases, with 11 bases between. CDR1 and CDR2 from the germline V gene are SGHNT and YYREEE (reference sequence). CDR3 protein: CASSLGQSNYNEQFF. The CDR3 DNA follows: TGTGCCAGCAGCTTGGGACAAAGTAATTACAATGAGCAGTTCTTC.

The V gene is TRBV7-8, the J gene TRBJ1-2; 10 nucleotides align to TRBD1. V shed 5 bases, J shed 8 bases, and the junction held 5 bases outside the gene matches. Germline CDR1 and CDR2: SGHVS and FQNEAQ. The CDR3 runs to 13 residues. CDR3 in DNA: TGTGCCAGCAGCATGACAGGGGGCAGAGGCTACACCTTC. It encodes CASSMTGGRGYTF.

This clonotype was seen a handful of times. The V and J genes are TRBV27 and TRBJ2-1, with a weak D call TRBD2 (7 bases). The CDR3 totals 14 residues. The ends were cut back, 2 bases at V and 7 bases at J, with 12 bases in the middle. CDR1 is MNHEY, CDR2 SMNVEV, per germline (reference sequence). The CDR3 DNA is TGTGCCAGCAGTTTACCGGGGGGCCAAAATGAGCAGTTCTTC. Its protein product is CASSLPGGQNEQFF.